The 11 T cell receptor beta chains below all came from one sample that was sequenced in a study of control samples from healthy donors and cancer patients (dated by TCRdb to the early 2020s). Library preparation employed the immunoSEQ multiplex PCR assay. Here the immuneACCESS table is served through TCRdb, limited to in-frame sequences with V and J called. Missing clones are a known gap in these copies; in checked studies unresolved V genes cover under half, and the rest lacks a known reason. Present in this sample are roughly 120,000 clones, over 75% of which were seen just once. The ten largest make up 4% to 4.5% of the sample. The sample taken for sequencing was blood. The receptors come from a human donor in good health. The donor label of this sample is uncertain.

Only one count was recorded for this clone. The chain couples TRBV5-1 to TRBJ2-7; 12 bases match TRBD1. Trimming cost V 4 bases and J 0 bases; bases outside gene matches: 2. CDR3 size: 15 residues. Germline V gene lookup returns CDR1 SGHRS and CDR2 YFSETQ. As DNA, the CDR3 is TGCGCCAGCAGCCTGGGACAGGGGGCCTCCTACGAGCAGTACTTC. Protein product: CASSLGQGASYEQYF.

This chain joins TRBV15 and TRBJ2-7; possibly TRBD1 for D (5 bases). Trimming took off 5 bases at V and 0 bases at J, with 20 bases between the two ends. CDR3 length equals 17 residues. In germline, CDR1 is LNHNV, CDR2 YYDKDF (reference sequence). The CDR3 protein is CATSSQGRGEASYEQYF. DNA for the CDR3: TGTGCCACCAGCTCCCAGGGCCGAGGTGAGGCCTCCTACGAGCAGTACTTC.

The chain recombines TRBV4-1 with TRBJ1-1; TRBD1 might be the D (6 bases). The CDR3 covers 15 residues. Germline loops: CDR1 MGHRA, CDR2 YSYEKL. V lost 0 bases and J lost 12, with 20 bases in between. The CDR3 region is CASSQEGRSEGQTFF. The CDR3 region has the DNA TGCGCCAGCAGCCAAGAAGGGAGGTCAGAGGGACAAACTTTCTTT.

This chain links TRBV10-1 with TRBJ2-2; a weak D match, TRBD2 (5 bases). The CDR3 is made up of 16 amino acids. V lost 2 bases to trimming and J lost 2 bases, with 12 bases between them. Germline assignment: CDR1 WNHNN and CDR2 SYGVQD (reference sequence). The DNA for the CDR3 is TGCGCCAGCAGTGAGGCAGGACTGATAAACACCGGGGAGCTGTTTTTT. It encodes CASSEAGLINTGELFF.

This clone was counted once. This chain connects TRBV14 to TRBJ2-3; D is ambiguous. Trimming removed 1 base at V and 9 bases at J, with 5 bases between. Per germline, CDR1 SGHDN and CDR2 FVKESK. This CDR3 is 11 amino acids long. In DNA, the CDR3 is TGTGCCAGCAGCCAAGCCCTGACGCAGTATTTT. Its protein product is CASSQALTQYF.

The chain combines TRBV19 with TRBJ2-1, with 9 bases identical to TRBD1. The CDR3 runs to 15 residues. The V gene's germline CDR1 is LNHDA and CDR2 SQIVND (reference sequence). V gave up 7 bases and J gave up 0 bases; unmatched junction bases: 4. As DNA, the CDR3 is TGTGCCAGTAAGGACAGGGGTCTCTCCTACAATGAGCAGTTCTTC. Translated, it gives CASKDRGLSYNEQFF.

The CDR3, as DNA: TGCGCCAGCAGTGAGTCGAAACAGGGACTGAAAGCTTTCTTT. Translated, it gives CASSESKQGLKAFF. This chain links TRBV10-1 with TRBJ1-1; tentative D call: TRBD1 (6 bases). The CDR3 totals 14 residues. Trimming removed 0 bases at V and 9 bases at J, with 14 bases between. Germline CDR1 is WNHNN and CDR2 is SYGVQD (reference sequence).

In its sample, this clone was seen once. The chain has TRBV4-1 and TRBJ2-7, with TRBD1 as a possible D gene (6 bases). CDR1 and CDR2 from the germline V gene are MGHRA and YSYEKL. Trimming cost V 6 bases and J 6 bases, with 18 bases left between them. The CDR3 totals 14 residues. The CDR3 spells CASRTDGQTAEQYF. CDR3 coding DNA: TGCGCCAGCAGAACCGATGGACAGACGGCCGAGCAGTACTTC.

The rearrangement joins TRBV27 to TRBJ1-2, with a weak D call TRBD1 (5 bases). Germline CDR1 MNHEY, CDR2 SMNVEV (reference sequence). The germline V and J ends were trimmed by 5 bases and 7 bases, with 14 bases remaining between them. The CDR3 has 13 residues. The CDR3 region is CASSGEGRGGYTF. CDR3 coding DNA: TGTGCCAGCAGTGGAGAGGGACGAGGTGGCTACACCTTC.

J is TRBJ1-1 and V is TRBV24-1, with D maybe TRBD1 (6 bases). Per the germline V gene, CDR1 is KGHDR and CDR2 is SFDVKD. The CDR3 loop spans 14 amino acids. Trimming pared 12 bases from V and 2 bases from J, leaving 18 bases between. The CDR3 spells CAPLGQTINTEAFF. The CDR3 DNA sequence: TGTGCCCCTCTTGGACAGACTATTAACACTGAAGCTTTCTTT.

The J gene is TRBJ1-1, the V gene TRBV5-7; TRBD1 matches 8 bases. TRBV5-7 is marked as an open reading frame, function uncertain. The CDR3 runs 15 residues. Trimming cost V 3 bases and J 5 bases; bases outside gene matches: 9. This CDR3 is CASSSDRGGRTEAFF. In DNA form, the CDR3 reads TGTGCCAGCAGCTCCGACAGGGGCGGGCGTACTGAAGCTTTCTTT.